This TCR beta chain stems from a study of cytomegalovirus exposure and HLA in healthy donors. General study points: TCR beta chains numbering some 160 were designated cytomegalovirus-associated. A few chains tied to CMV proved CMV antigen-specific in vitro. The authors excluded some V segments, including TRBV6-2 and TRBV6-3, as indistinguishable.

The PCR used 60 Vbeta and 13 Jbeta primers. Assay used: immunoSEQ multiplex PCR; TCRdb lists only in-frame clones, some missing. The data show about 78,000 clones, approximately 70% seen once. This CDR3 has 16 residues. CDR1 and CDR2 from the germline V gene are LGHNA and YNFKEQ. The junction had 2 bases not matched to a gene; V was cut back by 0 bases and J by 4 bases. Comments on this clone: Its target is unknown.

Healthy donors of bone marrow made up the group. The V call is TRBV4-2, the J call TRBJ2-3, with 12 bases identical to TRBD1. Sequencing was carried out using PBMCs. This clonotype was sampled from a woman between 40 and 50 years old in good health and CMV-seropositive. CDR3 coding DNA: TGTGCCAGCAGCCAAGAGGGGACAGGGGGCGCAGATACGCAGTATTTT. Encoded protein: CASSQEGTGGADTQYF.